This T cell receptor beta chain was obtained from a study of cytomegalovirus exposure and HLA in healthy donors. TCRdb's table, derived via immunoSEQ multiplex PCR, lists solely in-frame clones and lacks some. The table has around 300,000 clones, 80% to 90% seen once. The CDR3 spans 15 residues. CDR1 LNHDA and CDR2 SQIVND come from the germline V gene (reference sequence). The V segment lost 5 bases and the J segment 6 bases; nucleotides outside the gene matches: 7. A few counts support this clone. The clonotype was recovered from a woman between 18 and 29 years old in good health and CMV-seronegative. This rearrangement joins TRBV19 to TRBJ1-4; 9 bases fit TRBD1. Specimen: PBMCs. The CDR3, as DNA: TGTGCCAGTAGTCGGAACAGGGGGCTTTATGAAAAACTGTTTTTT. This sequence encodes CASSRNRGLYEKLFF.